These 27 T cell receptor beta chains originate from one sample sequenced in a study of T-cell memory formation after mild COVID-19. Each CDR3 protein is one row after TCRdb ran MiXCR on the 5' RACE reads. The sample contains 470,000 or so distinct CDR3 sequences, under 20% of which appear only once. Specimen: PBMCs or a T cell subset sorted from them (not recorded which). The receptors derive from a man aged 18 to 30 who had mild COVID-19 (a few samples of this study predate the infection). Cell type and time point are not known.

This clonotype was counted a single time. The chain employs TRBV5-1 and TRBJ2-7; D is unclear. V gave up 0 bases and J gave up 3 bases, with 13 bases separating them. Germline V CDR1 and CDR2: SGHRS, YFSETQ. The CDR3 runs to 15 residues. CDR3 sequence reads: CASSLVAGNHYEQYF. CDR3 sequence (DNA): TGCGCCAGCAGCTTGGTGGCCGGCAACCACTACGAGCAGTACTTC.

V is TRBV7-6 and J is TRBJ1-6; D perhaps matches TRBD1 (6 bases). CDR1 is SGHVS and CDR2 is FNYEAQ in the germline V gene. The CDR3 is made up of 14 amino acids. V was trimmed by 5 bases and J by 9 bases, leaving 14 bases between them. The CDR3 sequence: CASSLRQASSPLHF. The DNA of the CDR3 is TGTGCCAGCAGCCTGCGACAGGCTAGTTCACCCCTCCACTTT.

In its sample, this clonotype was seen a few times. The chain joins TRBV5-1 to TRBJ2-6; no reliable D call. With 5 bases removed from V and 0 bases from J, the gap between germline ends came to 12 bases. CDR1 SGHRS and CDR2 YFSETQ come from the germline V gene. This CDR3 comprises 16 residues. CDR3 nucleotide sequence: TGCGCCAGCAGAGAAGGTCCGGGCTCTGGGGCCAACGTCCTGACTTTC. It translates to CASREGPGSGANVLTF.

The CDR3 region has the DNA TGTGCCAGCAGCGCCAGTGTCTCGACAGGGAGCCTGCGGAACATTCAGTACTTC. This sequence encodes CASSASVSTGSLRNIQYF. V gene TRBV7-2 combines with J gene TRBJ2-4, with TRBD1 identical over 7 bases. This CDR3 comprises 18 residues. Per germline, CDR1 SGHTA and CDR2 FQGNSA. Germline trimming cut 5 bases from V and 7 bases from J; bases unmatched to any gene: 20.

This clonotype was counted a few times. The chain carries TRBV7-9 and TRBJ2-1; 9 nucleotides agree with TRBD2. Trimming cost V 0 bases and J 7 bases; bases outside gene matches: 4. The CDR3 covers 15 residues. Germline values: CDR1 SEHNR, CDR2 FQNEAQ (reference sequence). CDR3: CASSLASGGKNEQFF. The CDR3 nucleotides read TGTGCCAGCAGCTTAGCCAGCGGGGGGAAAAATGAGCAGTTCTTC.

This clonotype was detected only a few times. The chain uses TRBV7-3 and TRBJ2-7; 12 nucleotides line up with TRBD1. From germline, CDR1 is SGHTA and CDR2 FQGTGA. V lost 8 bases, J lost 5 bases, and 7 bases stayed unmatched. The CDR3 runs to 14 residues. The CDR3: CASARDRGHNEQYF. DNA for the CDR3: TGTGCCAGCGCCCGGGACAGGGGGCATAACGAGCAGTACTTC.

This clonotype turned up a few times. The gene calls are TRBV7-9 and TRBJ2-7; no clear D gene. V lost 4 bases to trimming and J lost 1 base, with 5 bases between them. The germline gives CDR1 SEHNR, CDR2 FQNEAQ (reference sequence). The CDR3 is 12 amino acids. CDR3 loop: CASSSLSYEQYV. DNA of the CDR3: TGTGCCAGCAGCTCGTTATCCTACGAGCAGTACGTC.

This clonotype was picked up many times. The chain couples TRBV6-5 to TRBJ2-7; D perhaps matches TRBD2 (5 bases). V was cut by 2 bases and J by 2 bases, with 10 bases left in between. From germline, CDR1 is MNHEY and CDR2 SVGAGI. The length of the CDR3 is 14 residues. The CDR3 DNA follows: TGTGCCAGCAGTTACGAACGGGGTACCTACGAGCAGTACTTC. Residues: CASSYERGTYEQYF.

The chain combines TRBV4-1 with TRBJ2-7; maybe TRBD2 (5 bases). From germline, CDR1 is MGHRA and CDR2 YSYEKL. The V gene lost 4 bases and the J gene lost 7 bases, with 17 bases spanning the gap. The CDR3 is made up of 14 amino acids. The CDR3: CASSPRGVTREQYF. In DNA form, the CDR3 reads TGCGCCAGCAGCCCCCGGGGAGTAACGAGAGAGCAGTACTTC.

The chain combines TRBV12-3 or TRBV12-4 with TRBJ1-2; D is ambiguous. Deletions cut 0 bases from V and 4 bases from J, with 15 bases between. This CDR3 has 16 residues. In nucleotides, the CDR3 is TGTGCCAGCAGTTTAGCGCTCGTCCTTGCCTCCTATGGCTACACCTTC. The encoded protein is CASSLALVLASYGYTF.

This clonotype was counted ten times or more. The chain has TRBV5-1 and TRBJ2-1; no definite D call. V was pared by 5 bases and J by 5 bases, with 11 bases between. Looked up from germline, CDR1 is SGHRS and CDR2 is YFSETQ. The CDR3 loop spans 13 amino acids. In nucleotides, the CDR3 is TGCGCCAGCAGGGTGGGAACCAACAATGAGCAGTTCTTC. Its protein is CASRVGTNNEQFF.

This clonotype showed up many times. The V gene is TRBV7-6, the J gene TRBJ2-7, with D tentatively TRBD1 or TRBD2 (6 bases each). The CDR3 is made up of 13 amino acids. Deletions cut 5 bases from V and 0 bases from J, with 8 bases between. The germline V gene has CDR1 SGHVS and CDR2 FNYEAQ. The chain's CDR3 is CASSGGPSYEQYF. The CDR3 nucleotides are TGTGCCAGCAGCGGGGGGCCCTCCTACGAGCAGTACTTC.

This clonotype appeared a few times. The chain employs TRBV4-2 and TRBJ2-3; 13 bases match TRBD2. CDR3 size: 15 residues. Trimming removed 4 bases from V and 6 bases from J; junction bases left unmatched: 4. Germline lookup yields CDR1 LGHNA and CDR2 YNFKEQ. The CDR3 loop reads CASSRGLAGEDTQYF. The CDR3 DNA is TGTGCCAGCAGCCGCGGACTAGCGGGGGAGGATACGCAGTATTTT.

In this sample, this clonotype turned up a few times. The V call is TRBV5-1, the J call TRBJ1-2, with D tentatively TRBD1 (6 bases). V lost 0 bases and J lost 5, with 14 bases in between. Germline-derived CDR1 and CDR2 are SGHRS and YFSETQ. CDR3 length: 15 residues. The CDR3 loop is CASSLGGGRIYGYTF. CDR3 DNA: TGCGCCAGCAGCTTGGGAGGGGGACGGATATATGGCTACACCTTC.

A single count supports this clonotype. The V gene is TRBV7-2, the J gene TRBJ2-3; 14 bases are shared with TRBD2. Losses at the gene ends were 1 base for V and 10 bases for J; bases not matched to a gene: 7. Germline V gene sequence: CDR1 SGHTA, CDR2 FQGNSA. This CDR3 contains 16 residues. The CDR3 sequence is CASSLVGTSGGGAQYF. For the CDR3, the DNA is TGTGCCAGCAGCTTAGTGGGGACTAGCGGGGGTGGGGCGCAGTATTTT.

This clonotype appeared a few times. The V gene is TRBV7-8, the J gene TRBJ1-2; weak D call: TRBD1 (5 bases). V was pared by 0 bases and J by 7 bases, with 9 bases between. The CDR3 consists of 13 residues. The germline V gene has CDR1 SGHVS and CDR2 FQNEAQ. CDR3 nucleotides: TGTGCCAGCAGCTTAGCAGAGGGGTCTGGCTACACCTTC. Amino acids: CASSLAEGSGYTF. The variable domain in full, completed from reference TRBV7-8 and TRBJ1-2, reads GAGVSQSPRYKVAKRGQDVALRCDPISGHVSLFWYQQALGQGPEFLTYFQNEAQLDKSGLPSDRFFAERPEGSVSTLKIQRTQQEDSAVYLCASSLAEGSGYTFGSGTRLTVV.

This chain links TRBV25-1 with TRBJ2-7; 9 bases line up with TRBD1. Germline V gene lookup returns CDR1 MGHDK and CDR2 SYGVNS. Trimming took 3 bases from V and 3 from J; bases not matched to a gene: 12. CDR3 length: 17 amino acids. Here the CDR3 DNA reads TGTGCCAGCAGTGATTCGGGACAGGGAAGTAGGGACTACGAGCAGTACTTC. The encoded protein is CASSDSGQGSRDYEQYF.

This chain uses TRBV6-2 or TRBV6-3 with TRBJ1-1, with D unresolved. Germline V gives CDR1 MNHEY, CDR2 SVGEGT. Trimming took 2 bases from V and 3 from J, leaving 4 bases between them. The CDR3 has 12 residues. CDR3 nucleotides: TGTGCCAGCAGTTACCCCGACACTGAAGCTTTCTTT. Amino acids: CASSYPDTEAFF.

The CDR3 is CASSLGGADLSYNSPLHF. Here the CDR3 DNA reads TGCGCCAGCAGCTTGGGAGGGGCCGATCTCTCCTATAATTCACCCCTCCACTTT. The chain recombines TRBV5-1 with TRBJ1-6, with a possible D match to TRBD1 (5 bases). V lost 0 bases to trimming and J lost 0 bases, with 13 bases between them. From germline, CDR1 is SGHRS and CDR2 YFSETQ. The CDR3 is 18 residues long.

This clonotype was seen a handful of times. The DNA of the CDR3 is TGCAGCGCTGGATGGCCCGTTCTGAATACGCAGTATTTT. This encodes CSAGWPVLNTQYF. This rearrangement joins TRBV29-1 to TRBJ2-3; D unresolved. CDR1 is SQVTM, CDR2 ANQGSEA, per germline. This CDR3 has 13 amino acids. Trimming stripped 7 bases from V and 7 bases from J, with 18 bases between.

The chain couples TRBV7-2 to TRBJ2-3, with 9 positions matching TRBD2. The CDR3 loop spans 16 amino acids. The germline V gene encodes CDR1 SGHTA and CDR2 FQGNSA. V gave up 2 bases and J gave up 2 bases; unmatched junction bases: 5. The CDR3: CASSLIAGAYTDTQYF. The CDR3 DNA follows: TGTGCCAGCAGCTTAATAGCGGGGGCCTACACAGATACGCAGTATTTT. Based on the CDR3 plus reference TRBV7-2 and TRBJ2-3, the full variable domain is GAGVSQSPSNKVTEKGKDVELRCDPISGHTALYWYRQSLGQGLEFLIYFQGNSAPDKSGLPSDRFSAERTGGSVSTLTIQRTQQEDSAVYLCASSLIAGAYTDTQYFGPGTRLTVL.

This CDR3 is CASSPGPGGYGYTF. The CDR3 DNA sequence: TGTGCCAGCAGCCCGGGCCCCGGGGGCTATGGCTACACCTTC. The rearrangement uses TRBV6-5 and TRBJ1-2; D possibly corresponds to TRBD1 (5 bases). The CDR3 runs 14 residues. Germline assignment: CDR1 MNHEY and CDR2 SVGAGI. Trimming took 6 bases from V and 4 from J, leaving 15 bases between them.

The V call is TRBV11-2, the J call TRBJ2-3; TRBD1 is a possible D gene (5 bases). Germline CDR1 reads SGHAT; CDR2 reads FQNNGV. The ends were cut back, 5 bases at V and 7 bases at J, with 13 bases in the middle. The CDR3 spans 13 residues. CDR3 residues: CASSPDIFNTQYF. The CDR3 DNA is TGTGCCAGCAGCCCGGACATCTTCAATACGCAGTATTTT.

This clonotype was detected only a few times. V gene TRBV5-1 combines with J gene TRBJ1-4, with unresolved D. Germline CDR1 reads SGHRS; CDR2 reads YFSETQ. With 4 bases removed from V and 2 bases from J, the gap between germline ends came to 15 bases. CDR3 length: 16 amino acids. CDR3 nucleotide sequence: TGCGCCAGCAGCGTGGGCCCCATGGCTACTAATGAAAAACTGTTTTTT. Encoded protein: CASSVGPMATNEKLFF. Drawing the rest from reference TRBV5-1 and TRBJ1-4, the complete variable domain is KAGVTQTPRYLIKTRGQQVTLSCSPISGHRSVSWYQQTPGQGLQFLFEYFSETQRNKGNFPGRFSGRQFSNSRSEMNVSTLELGDSALYLCASSVGPMATNEKLFFGSGTQLSVL.

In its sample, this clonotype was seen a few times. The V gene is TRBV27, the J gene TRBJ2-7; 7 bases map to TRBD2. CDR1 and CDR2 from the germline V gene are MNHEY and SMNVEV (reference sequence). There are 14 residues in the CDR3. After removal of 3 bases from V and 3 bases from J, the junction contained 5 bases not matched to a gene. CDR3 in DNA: TGTGCCAGCAGTTTCAAGGGAGGGGACTACGAGCAGTACTTC. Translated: CASSFKGGDYEQYF.

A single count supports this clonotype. The CDR3 is CASMAQGGMNEQFF. In nucleotides, the CDR3 is TGTGCCAGTATGGCCCAAGGGGGGATGAATGAGCAGTTCTTC. The chain recombines TRBV19 with TRBJ2-1; the D call may be TRBD1 or TRBD2 (6 bases each). CDR3 length: 14 residues. Per the germline V gene, CDR1 is LNHDA and CDR2 is SQIVND (reference sequence). V was pared by 7 bases and J by 7 bases, with 17 bases between.

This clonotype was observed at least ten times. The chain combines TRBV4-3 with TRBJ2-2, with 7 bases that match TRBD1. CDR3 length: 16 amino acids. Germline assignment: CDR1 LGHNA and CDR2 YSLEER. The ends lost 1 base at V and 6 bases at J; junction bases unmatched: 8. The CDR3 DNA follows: TGCGCCAGCAGCCAAGTAGGCAGGGGGAAGGCCGGGGAGCTGTTTTTT. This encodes CASSQVGRGKAGELFF.